This T cell receptor (beta chain) comes out of a study of beta chain features in type 1 diabetes (dated by TCRdb to 2017 to 2018). Some background on the complete study: Mean age, gender distribution, total cell number and subset yield were not different between patients and healthy donors. In the study, recently diagnosed type 1 diabetes patients and matched healthy donors were compared on the TCRB repertoires of their sorted circulating CD4+ T cell subsets. A total of approximately 99,000,000 sorted cells were examined across all samples, and RNA yield correlated strongly with the number of cells per subset. Regulatory and stem cell-like memory subsets were isolated from only 8 patients and 8 healthy donors, whereas naive and central memory subsets came from all 28 donors.

V is clipped by 7 bases and J by 1 base, and the sequence between their germline boundaries is 16 bases long. The CDR3 covers 15 residues, taking in both the cysteine and the phenylalanine. The read is trimmed to its CDR3 DNA, 45 bases read in frame from base 1. CDR1 and CDR2, per the germline V gene, are LGHNT and FRNRAP. Each donor gave one peripheral blood draw, averaging roughly 100 mL, which was collected into heparinised tubes. Naive, central memory, regulatory and stem cell-like memory CD4+ T cells were sorted on a BD FACSAria II using a panel including CD45RO, CCR7, CD25, CD127, CD95 and CD27. Every sorted population had a purity above 95%. PBMCs were separated immediately by Lymphoprep density gradient centrifugation and were stained directly, without being cultured. To minimize batch effects, samples were stained and sorted in pairs, one healthy donor with one patient per experiment. The High Capacity cDNA Reverse Transcription Kit was used to reverse transcribe all of the isolated RNA, meaning that expressed TCRB transcripts were what got sequenced. Deep immunoSEQ sequencing was performed on naive, central memory and regulatory T cell samples, with an average of roughly 3.5 million total reads per sample. Sorted cells were lysed in RLT buffer and RNA was extracted with DNase-treated RNeasy Micro or Mini kits, depending on cell number. Each cell subset was processed separately to prevent cross-contamination, with patient and healthy donor samples processed together. The immunoSEQ multiplex PCR was used to amplify TCRB sequences from cDNA, generating 87-bp fragments that spanned the CDR3 region. The amplicons were sequenced using the Illumina HiSeq platform. For the original study's pipeline: Synthetic template baselines were used to correct PCR bias computationally, reads within Hamming distance 2 were collapsed together, and singletons that could not be merged were discarded. Reads were aligned against IMGT so that V, D and J genes, CDR3 length and insertions or deletions at six rearrangement sites could be assigned. Within each subset, clonotype counts were normalized to the number of sorted cells before true diversity and Gini coefficients were calculated with the tcR R package. Repertoire sharing was quantified using the overlap coefficient calculated on TCRB nucleotide sequences. As a proxy for the pre-selection repertoire, out-of-frame TCRB sequences from naive cells were analyzed. The immuneACCESS repertoire file appears here via TCRdb, limited to in-frame rearrangements. These files lack a portion of the clones; in checked studies, under half of the deficit traces to unresolved V genes, and the cause of the others is not known. V, J and clone size reflect that table, while D and trimming were determined from the DNA. The sample contains around 150,000 clones, around 63% of them found a single time. The leading ten clones occupy roughly 0.089% of the sample.

Regarding this clone: There is no known antigen for this receptor. Nothing much larger sits one base from this clone, and base qualities are not available.

The investigation overall reported the following: Because cDNA was sequenced instead of genomic DNA, activated cells with high expression could be over-represented, although the groups did not differ in activation or CD3 levels. In all four CD4+ subsets, TCRB CDR3 length was moderately but significantly shorter in type 1 diabetes patients. The naive, central memory and regulatory TCRB repertoires appeared to resemble one another more closely among patients than among healthy donors. At VDJ recombination sites, type 1 diabetes patients had fewer insertions and more deleted nucleotides, which implies abnormalities in thymic rearrangement. Because the HLA sub-analyses included only small numbers of individuals, any influence of HLA type on TCRB rearrangement was left unresolved. PCR may preferentially amplify shorter templates, but because patient and control samples were amplified and corrected together, any resulting skew would affect both groups equally.

This clonotype was obtained from a man younger than 40 with type 1 diabetes. Sequencing input: naive CD4+ T cells from blood. The sample's cell subset or site label is to be understood as: true naive CD4+ T cells. This receptor chain uses TRBV12-5 and TRBJ2-5; the D call is tentative, TRBD1 or TRBD2, as each matches 5 bases. The CDR3 region reads CASAPGRGPQETQYF. DNA sequence: TGTGCTAGTGCCCCGGGACGGGGACCCCAAGAGACCCAGTACTTC.